Presented here are 17 T cell receptor beta chains from one specimen sequenced in a study of PD-L1 blockade in urothelial cancer. Using immunoSEQ multiplex PCR, the repertoire was profiled, and TCRdb retains in-frame clones only, with some absent. The sample contains about 110,000 clones, approximately 85% of which appear only once. The sample here was PBMCs, taken around atezolizumab (anti-PD-L1) treatment. These receptors all stem from a man aged 45-60 years with urothelial cancer.

This clone was detected only a few times. The V call is TRBV6-5, the J call TRBJ2-3, with unresolved D. V was shortened by 6 bases and J by 5 bases, with 9 bases between the two germline ends. Germline V gene sequence: CDR1 MNHEY, CDR2 SVGAGI. This CDR3 is built from 12 residues. CDR3 sequence (DNA): TGTGCCAGCAGCCCTACCGGAGATACGCAGTATTTT. It specifies CASSPTGDTQYF.

The chain combines TRBV19 with TRBJ1-2; TRBD1 agrees at 8 bases. V lost 5 bases and J lost 4; bases outside the gene matches: 9. The CDR3 is 15 residues long. Germline assignment: CDR1 LNHDA and CDR2 SQIVND (reference sequence). CDR3 nucleotides: TGTGCCAGTAGTTCCCAGGGGGCGCGGGGCTATGGCTACACCTTC. Its protein product is CASSSQGARGYGYTF. The full variable domain, rest sourced from reference TRBV19 and TRBJ1-2, is DGGITQSPKYLFRKEGQNVTLSCEQNLNHDAMYWYRQDPGQGLRLIYYSQIVNDFQKGDIAEGYSVSREKKESFPLTVTSAQKNPTAFYLCASSSQGARGYGYTFGSGTRLTVV.

Comment on this clone: Within the sample, other DNA sequences also encode this same CDR3. This chain uses TRBV5-1 with TRBJ2-3, with TRBD2 as a possible D gene (5 bases). The CDR3 runs to 14 residues. CDR1 and CDR2 from the germline V gene are SGHRS and YFSETQ. V shed 4 bases and J shed 1 base, with 10 bases lying between them. The CDR3, as DNA: TGCGCCAGCAGCCTCGTTAGCGGCACAGATACGCAGTATTTT. Its protein is CASSLVSGTDTQYF.

The V call is TRBV28, the J call TRBJ2-3; TRBD2 matches at 11 bases. Germline V CDR1 and CDR2: MDHEN, SYDVKM. CDR3 length: 15 amino acids. J gave up 3 bases and V 6 bases, and 5 bases lay outside the gene matches. CDR3 in amino acids: CASSLTSGRTDTQYF. CDR3 DNA: TGTGCCAGCAGCCTTACTAGCGGGAGAACAGATACGCAGTATTTT.

In its sample, this clone was seen once. The chain combines TRBV5-1 with TRBJ2-2, with unresolved D. V lost 7 bases and J 3 bases, leaving 4 bases between the germline ends. The germline V gene encodes CDR1 SGHRS and CDR2 YFSETQ. The CDR3 contains 11 residues. The CDR3 protein is CASRDTGELFF. CDR3 nucleotides: TGCGCCAGCCGTGACACCGGGGAGCTGTTTTTT.

V and J are TRBV4-1 and TRBJ2-7; TRBD1 agrees at 9 bases. The germline V gene has CDR1 MGHRA and CDR2 YSYEKL. J was trimmed by 5 bases and V by 8 bases; bases with no gene match: 7. This CDR3 has 13 amino acids. The CDR3 is CASGGQGIHEQYF. The CDR3 DNA reads as TGCGCCAGCGGGGGACAGGGTATTCACGAGCAGTACTTC.

V usage is TRBV18 and J usage is TRBJ1-6, with D perhaps TRBD1 (6 bases). CDR1 KGHSH and CDR2 LQKENI come from the germline V gene. Trimming cost V 1 base and J 7 bases, with 14 bases left between them. CDR3 length equals 16 residues. As DNA, the CDR3 is TGTGCCAGCTCACCACGGCAGGGGTCGGGGAATTCACCCCTCCACTTT. Its translation: CASSPRQGSGNSPLHF. Supplemented by reference TRBV18 and TRBJ1-6, the full variable domain reads NAGVMQNPRHLVRRRGQEARLRCSPMKGHSHVYWYRQLPEEGLKFMVYLQKENIIDESGMPKERFSAEFPKEGPSILRIQQVVRGDSAAYFCASSPRQGSGNSPLHFGNGTRLTVT.

The rearrangement uses TRBV6-4 and TRBJ2-1, with D perhaps TRBD1 (6 bases). CDR1 is MRHNA, CDR2 SNTAGT, per germline. V lost 6 bases, J lost 0 bases, and 12 bases lay in between. This CDR3 is 15 amino acids long. CDR3: CASSFGTHSYNEQFF. In DNA, the CDR3 is TGTGCCAGCAGCTTCGGGACACACTCCTACAATGAGCAGTTCTTC.

V gene TRBV6-1 combines with J gene TRBJ1-4; TRBD1 matches at 8 bases. The V gene end was trimmed by 7 bases and the J gene end by 4 bases; junction bases not matched to a gene: 5. Germline values: CDR1 MNHNS, CDR2 SASEGT. The CDR3 is made up of 14 amino acids. The CDR3 DNA is TGTGCCAGCAACCCGACAGGGGTTAATGAAAAACTGTTTTTT. Amino acids: CASNPTGVNEKLFF.

V gene TRBV28 combines with J gene TRBJ1-2; 8 nucleotides agree with TRBD1. Germline trimming cut 6 bases from V and 7 bases from J; bases unmatched to any gene: 7. CDR3 length: 13 residues. The germline V gene encodes CDR1 MDHEN and CDR2 SYDVKM. In DNA, the CDR3 is TGTGCCAGCAGGCCGACAGGGGCCCCTGGCTACACCTTC. Protein sequence: CASRPTGAPGYTF.

The chain recombines TRBV5-1 with TRBJ2-2; 10 bases match TRBD2. V shed 4 bases, J shed 3 bases, and the junction held 3 bases outside the gene matches. CDR3 size: 15 residues. Germline V gene data show CDR1 as SGHRS and CDR2 as YFSETQ. CDR3 in DNA: TGCGCCAGCAGCAGTGGGACTAGCGACACCGGGGAGCTGTTTTTT. It encodes CASSSGTSDTGELFF.

J is TRBJ2-7 and V is TRBV7-9; a possible D gene is TRBD1 (5 bases). The V gene's germline CDR1 is SEHNR and CDR2 FQNEAQ (reference sequence). V was clipped by 9 bases and J by 3 bases, with 12 bases between them. This CDR3 spans 12 amino acids. The CDR3 here is CASNQQDYEQYF. The CDR3, as DNA: TGTGCCAGTAATCAACAGGACTACGAGCAGTACTTC.

The chain joins TRBV7-2 to TRBJ2-5, with 11 bases that match TRBD2. Trimming removed 4 bases from V and 2 bases from J; junction bases left unmatched: 3. This CDR3 is 15 amino acids long. CDR1 and CDR2 (germline): SGHTA, FQGNSA. CDR3 sequence: CASSSGTSGQETQYF. CDR3 in DNA: TGTGCCAGCAGCTCCGGGACTAGCGGTCAAGAGACCCAGTACTTC.

The rearrangement uses TRBV19 and TRBJ2-3; maybe TRBD2 (6 bases). The CDR3 is 14 residues long. Germline CDR1 LNHDA, CDR2 SQIVND (reference sequence). The V gene lost 1 base and the J gene lost 7 bases, with 12 bases spanning the gap. CDR3 amino acids: CASSIGAGLNTQYF. The CDR3 coding sequence is TGTGCCAGTAGTATAGGGGCGGGGCTGAATACGCAGTATTTT.

V is TRBV30 and J is TRBJ2-7; a weak D match, TRBD2 (5 bases). Germline V CDR1 and CDR2: GTSNPN, SVGIG (reference sequence). This CDR3 has 13 residues. The V end was cut by 3 bases, the J end by 0 bases, with 9 bases between. Written as DNA, the CDR3 is TGTGCCTGGAGAGACTACATCTCCTACGAGCAGTACTTC. It yields the protein CAWRDYISYEQYF.

The chain carries TRBV6-1 and TRBJ2-1, with 12 bases identical to TRBD1. V was clipped by 1 base and J by 7 bases; unmatched bases: 8. This CDR3 spans 17 amino acids. The germline CDR1 and CDR2 sequences are MNHNS and SASEGT. The CDR3 spells CASSEEGRGQGANEQFF. CDR3 nucleotide sequence: TGTGCCAGCAGTGAAGAGGGTCGGGGACAGGGGGCAAATGAGCAGTTCTTC.

The chain couples TRBV4-1 to TRBJ2-1, with 7 bases fitting TRBD2. Trimming at V came to 3 bases and at J to 12 bases, leaving 8 bases not matched to a gene. Germline values: CDR1 MGHRA, CDR2 YSYEKL. The length of the CDR3 is 13 residues. The CDR3 coding sequence is TGCGCCAGCAGCCAGGGTTCGACGGGGGGGCAGTTCTTC. This sequence encodes CASSQGSTGGQFF.